This TCR beta chain originates from a study of patients and donors after allogeneic stem cell transplantation. Each CDR3 protein gets one entry after TCRdb re-called the RT-PCR reads with MiXCR. The repertoire holds fewer than 500,000 distinct CDR3 sequences, with roughly 16% as singletons. There are a few counts of this clonotype. The CDR3 has 14 residues. V was trimmed by 4 bases and J by 6 bases, leaving 14 bases between them. CDR1 SGHRS and CDR2 YFSETQ come from the germline V gene. This receptor was taken from a human donor who was either an allogeneic HSCT recipient or a stem cell or donor lymphocyte infusion donor (not recorded which). It is not recorded whose cells these are; they may come from a transplant donor. This chain uses TRBV5-1 with TRBJ1-5, with D possibly TRBD1 on 6 matching bases. Sequenced input: blood, either unsorted or a sorted T cell fraction (not recorded which). CDR3 sequence: CASSLEQGSQPQHF. In DNA form, the CDR3 reads TGCGCCAGCAGCCTTGAACAGGGAAGTCAGCCCCAGCATTTT.